These T cell receptor beta chains were read from a single sample in a study of T cell responses to AZD1222 COVID-19 vaccine. The assay was immunoSEQ multiplex PCR, and TCRdb's table has in-frame clones only and misses some. Of 160,000 or so clones listed, 90% are singletons. Sequences were derived from peripheral blood, sampled on day 0 of AZD1222 vaccination. These TCRs come from an adult in good health. Both conserved end residues are part of each CDR3. Fields, in order: D gene, V gene, J gene, clone size, CDR3 DNA, CDR3 protein. A D gene is named only where the DNA matches it firmly. Part of the rows lack a size; the others show once, few, many or a class for expanded clones.

d_gene: .; v_gene: TRBV18; j_gene: TRBJ1-1; abundance: .; CDR3nt: TGTGCCAGCTCTGCTAACTTCGGGGTAGACACTGAAGCTTTCTTT; CDR3aa: CASSANFGVDTEAFF
d_gene: .; v_gene: TRBV7-9; j_gene: TRBJ2-5; abundance: .; CDR3nt: TGTGCCAGCAGCTTTCCTTGGGGGCAAGAGACCCAGTACTTC; CDR3aa: CASSFPWGQETQYF
d_gene: TRBD2; v_gene: TRBV18; j_gene: TRBJ2-5; abundance: .; CDR3nt: TGTGCCAGCTCACCAGGGACTAGCGGACGGGAGACCCAGTACTTC; CDR3aa: CASSPGTSGRETQYF
d_gene: .; v_gene: TRBV28; j_gene: TRBJ1-5; abundance: once; CDR3nt: TGTGCCAGCAGTTTGATAAGAGCTCAGCCCCAGCATTTT; CDR3aa: CASSLIRAQPQHF
d_gene: .; v_gene: TRBV7-2; j_gene: TRBJ1-3; abundance: .; CDR3nt: TGTGCCAGCAGCCGCGACTACTCTGGAAACACCATATATTTT; CDR3aa: CASSRDYSGNTIYF
d_gene: TRBD1; v_gene: TRBV4-1; j_gene: TRBJ2-1; abundance: .; CDR3nt: TGCGCCAGCAGCCAAGATCGACAGGGGGCTTACAATGAGCAGTTCTTC; CDR3aa: CASSQDRQGAYNEQFF
d_gene: TRBD1; v_gene: TRBV19; j_gene: TRBJ1-5; abundance: .; CDR3nt: TGTGCCAGTAGTAGCCGATTCTGGCAGGGGGATATAGATCAGCCCCAGCATTTT; CDR3aa: CASSSRFWQGDIDQPQHF
d_gene: TRBD1; v_gene: TRBV5-1; j_gene: TRBJ1-4; abundance: .; CDR3nt: TGCGCCAGCAGCATCGGGACAGGGGGAGAAAAACTGTTTTTT; CDR3aa: CASSIGTGGEKLFF
d_gene: .; v_gene: TRBV19; j_gene: TRBJ1-2; abundance: .; CDR3nt: TGTGCCAGTAGTATGGAGGAGGGGTATGGCTACACCTTC; CDR3aa: CASSMEEGYGYTF
d_gene: .; v_gene: TRBV4-2; j_gene: TRBJ2-4; abundance: .; CDR3nt: TGTGCCAGCAGCCAAGGGGGGGGCGCGGCCAAAAACATTCAGTACTTC; CDR3aa: CASSQGGGAAKNIQYF
d_gene: .; v_gene: TRBV7-6; j_gene: TRBJ2-1; abundance: .; CDR3nt: TGTGCCAGCAGCTTAGAAGGCGGGCCAGGGGCTACCTACAATGAGCAGTTCTTC; CDR3aa: CASSLEGGPGATYNEQFF
d_gene: TRBD1; v_gene: TRBV2; j_gene: TRBJ1-6; abundance: .; CDR3nt: TGTGCCAGCAGTTGGACAGGGCGTAATTCACCCCTCCACTTT; CDR3aa: CASSWTGRNSPLHF
d_gene: .; v_gene: TRBV24-1; j_gene: TRBJ1-2; abundance: few; CDR3nt: TGTGCCACCAGTGGCGCAGGGGCGGTTGGCTACACCTTC; CDR3aa: CATSGAGAVGYTF
d_gene: TRBD1; v_gene: TRBV7-2; j_gene: TRBJ1-2; abundance: .; CDR3nt: TGTGCCAGCAGCCCAGGACAGGGATCGAGCGGCTACACCTTC; CDR3aa: CASSPGQGSSGYTF
d_gene: .; v_gene: TRBV14; j_gene: TRBJ1-1; abundance: .; CDR3nt: TGTGCCAGCAGTGGAATGAACACTGAAGCTTTCTTT; CDR3aa: CASSGMNTEAFF
d_gene: .; v_gene: TRBV20-1; j_gene: TRBJ1-6; abundance: .; CDR3nt: TGCAGTGCTAGTCCCCTCACTTCGGCGGAGTATAATTCACCCCTCCACTTT; CDR3aa: CSASPLTSAEYNSPLHF
d_gene: .; v_gene: TRBV7-6; j_gene: TRBJ1-4; abundance: .; CDR3nt: TGTGCCAGCAGCTCTGGGGGGACGAATAATGAAAAACTGTTTTTT; CDR3aa: CASSSGGTNNEKLFF
d_gene: .; v_gene: TRBV19; j_gene: TRBJ2-1; abundance: .; CDR3nt: TGTGCCAGTAGTCCCGAGGGATATTCCTACAATGAGCAGTTCTTC; CDR3aa: CASSPEGYSYNEQFF
d_gene: .; v_gene: TRBV10-3; j_gene: TRBJ2-7; abundance: .; CDR3nt: TGTGCCATCAGTATTGCACCGGGACGCAGCTCCTACGAGCAGTACTTC; CDR3aa: CAISIAPGRSSYEQYF
d_gene: TRBD1; v_gene: TRBV27; j_gene: TRBJ1-2; abundance: .; CDR3nt: TGTGCCAGCAGCTCCGGGACAGGCCGCGGGTACTATGGCTACACCTTC; CDR3aa: CASSSGTGRGYYGYTF
d_gene: .; v_gene: TRBV11-2; j_gene: TRBJ2-1; abundance: .; CDR3nt: TGTGCCAGCAGCTTAGATCTTGAAGGGAATTATGAGCAGTTCTTC; CDR3aa: CASSLDLEGNYEQFF
d_gene: TRBD1; v_gene: TRBV18; j_gene: TRBJ1-5; abundance: .; CDR3nt: TGTGCCAGCTCGTCCGGGACAGTCAGATCTAGCAATCAGCCCCAGCATTTT; CDR3aa: CASSSGTVRSSNQPQHF
d_gene: .; v_gene: TRBV7-2; j_gene: TRBJ1-6; abundance: .; CDR3nt: TGTGCCAGCAGCTCGTATAATTCACCCCTCCACTTT; CDR3aa: CASSSYNSPLHF
d_gene: .; v_gene: TRBV11-2; j_gene: TRBJ1-6; abundance: .; CDR3nt: TGTGCCAGCAGCTTAGAAGGTTCACCCCTCCACTTT; CDR3aa: CASSLEGSPLHF
d_gene: .; v_gene: TRBV5-1; j_gene: TRBJ2-1; abundance: .; CDR3nt: TGCGCCAGCAGCTTGGATCTAGCGAACAATGAGCAGTTCTTC; CDR3aa: CASSLDLANNEQFF
d_gene: .; v_gene: TRBV12-3/TRBV12-4; j_gene: TRBJ2-7; abundance: .; CDR3nt: TGTGCCAGCAGTTTAGCATCGTACGAGCAGTACTTC; CDR3aa: CASSLASYEQYF
d_gene: .; v_gene: TRBV19; j_gene: TRBJ2-1; abundance: .; CDR3nt: TGTGCCAGTAGTACCCTCCTTAGGGGTACCCCATACAATGAGCAGTTCTTC; CDR3aa: CASSTLLRGTPYNEQFF
d_gene: .; v_gene: TRBV10-3; j_gene: TRBJ1-6; abundance: .; CDR3nt: TGTGCCATCAGTGAGAACAGTAATTCACCCCTCCACTTT; CDR3aa: CAISENSNSPLHF
d_gene: .; v_gene: TRBV6-1; j_gene: TRBJ1-2; abundance: once; CDR3nt: TGTGCCAGCAGTGATCAGATATCTAACTATGGCTACACCTTC; CDR3aa: CASSDQISNYGYTF
d_gene: TRBD2; v_gene: TRBV19; j_gene: TRBJ2-1; abundance: .; CDR3nt: TGTGCCAGTAGTATAGAACGTTATAGCGGGAGGGCCGAAGAGCAGTTCTTC; CDR3aa: CASSIERYSGRAEEQFF
d_gene: .; v_gene: TRBV7-9; j_gene: TRBJ1-1; abundance: .; CDR3nt: TGTGCCAGCAGCTTAGCCATGAACACTGAAGCTTTCTTT; CDR3aa: CASSLAMNTEAFF
d_gene: .; v_gene: TRBV3-1/TRBV3-2; j_gene: TRBJ2-1; abundance: .; CDR3nt: TGTGCCAGCAGCCACGGGCCCCAACGATTCTTC; CDR3aa: CASSHGPQRFF
d_gene: .; v_gene: TRBV15; j_gene: TRBJ1-5; abundance: .; CDR3nt: TGTGCCACCAGCAGTACCCGGTACAGCAATCAGCCCCAGCATTTT; CDR3aa: CATSSTRYSNQPQHF
d_gene: .; v_gene: TRBV4-1; j_gene: TRBJ2-1; abundance: .; CDR3nt: TGCGCCAGCAGCCAAGGTGGCGACACTTCGGTATATGAGCAGTTCTTC; CDR3aa: CASSQGGDTSVYEQFF
d_gene: .; v_gene: TRBV18; j_gene: TRBJ1-1; abundance: .; CDR3nt: TGTGCCAGCTCACCGTGGACGGAAATGAACACTGAAGCTTTCTTT; CDR3aa: CASSPWTEMNTEAFF